This TCR beta chain was sequenced in a study of blood T cell repertoires in COVID-19. To note about this clone: This same CDR3 is encoded by further DNA sequences in the sample.

The CDR3 spans 14 residues. In germline, CDR1 is SGHRS, CDR2 YFSETQ. V shed 4 bases, J shed 0 bases, and the junction held 3 bases outside the gene matches. Assay used: immunoSEQ multiplex PCR; TCRdb lists only in-frame clones, some missing. The sample includes about 300,000 clones, approximately 88% seen only once; the top ten take roughly 6.7%. The V call is TRBV5-1, the J call TRBJ1-1; 7 bases line up with TRBD1. The material sequenced was peripheral blood. The source is a young man who had recovered from COVID-19. CDR3 loop: CASSIGTVNTEAFF. CDR3 nucleotides: TGCGCCAGCAGCATCGGGACAGTGAACACTGAAGCTTTCTTT.